This T cell receptor beta chain appears in the sequencing data of a study of T cells after yellow fever vaccination. The study's findings and limits: Abundant clonotypes (contaminants from the bulk population) could be present in FACS-sorted repertoires. Among primary-vaccination clones, most reappeared after the booster, at almost 98% for CD4 and 85% to 90% for CD8.

Researchers made TCR cDNA using 5'RACE template switching, and this step added a universal primer site and UMIs. TCRdb independently ran MiXCR on the 5' RACE reads; one entry per CDR3 protein. The sample lists more than 120,000 distinct CDR3 sequences; 7.7% were seen once. This clonotype was seen ten or more times. Its antigen is not known. This clonotype originated in a man younger than 40 who received the YFV17D yellow fever vaccine. The sequenced sample was CD4+ T cells sorted from PBMCs, obtained 5 days after the yellow fever booster vaccination.

The CDR3 nucleotides are TGTGCCACCAGCAGAGATCGTGCTGTTGGCAATGAGCAGTTCTTC. This codes for CATSRDRAVGNEQFF. The V gene is TRBV15, the J gene TRBJ2-1; D unresolved. The V gene lost 0 bases and the J gene lost 6 bases, with 12 bases spanning the gap. Germline V lookup: CDR1 LNHNV, CDR2 YYDKDF (reference sequence). This CDR3 region has 15 residues.